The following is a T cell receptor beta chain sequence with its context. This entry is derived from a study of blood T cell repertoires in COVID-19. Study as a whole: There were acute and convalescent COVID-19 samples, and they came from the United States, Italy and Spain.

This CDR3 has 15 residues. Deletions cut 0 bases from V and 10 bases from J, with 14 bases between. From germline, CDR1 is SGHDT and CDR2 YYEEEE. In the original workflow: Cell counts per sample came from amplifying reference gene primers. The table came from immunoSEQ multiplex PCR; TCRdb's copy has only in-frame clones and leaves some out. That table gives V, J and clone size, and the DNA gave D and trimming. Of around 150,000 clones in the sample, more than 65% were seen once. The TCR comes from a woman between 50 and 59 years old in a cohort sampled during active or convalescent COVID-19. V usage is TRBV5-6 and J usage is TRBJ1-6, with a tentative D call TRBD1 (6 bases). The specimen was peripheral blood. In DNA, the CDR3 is TGTGCCAGCAGCTTGGAACAGGGTAGGGGATCACCCCTCCACTTT. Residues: CASSLEQGRGSPLHF.